The 30 T cell receptor beta chains listed next were all sequenced from one sample in a study of blood T cells in healthy people across ages. A J-beta primer mix and a sample-barcoded 5' primer were used in a second PCR of about 7 to 12 cycles. TCRdb fed the 5' RACE reads into MiXCR, producing one record per CDR3 protein. The table includes some 900,000 distinct CDR3 sequences, roughly 26% detected once. Sequencing used blood. All receptors come from a woman older than 75 in good health.

Comments on this clonotype: This could be a read error, since a much larger clone is one nucleotide away. The chain recombines TRBV6-6 with TRBJ2-5; maybe TRBD1 (6 bases). In germline, CDR1 is MNHNY, CDR2 SVGAGI (reference sequence). The ends were cut back, 7 bases at V and 11 bases at J, with 26 bases in the middle. The CDR3 consists of 15 residues. The CDR3 is CASTQDSFSYNEQYF. In nucleotides, the CDR3 is TGTGCCAGCACCCAGGACAGTTTCTCCTACAATGAGCAGTACTTC.

About this clonotype itself: This may be a read error, as it is one base from a much larger clone. V is TRBV18 and J is TRBJ2-7; 14 nucleotides agree with TRBD2. Germline CDR1 KGHSH, CDR2 LQKENI. Trimming at V came to 6 bases and at J to 7 bases, leaving 8 bases not matched to a gene. The CDR3 is 15 amino acids. The CDR3 DNA reads TGTGCCAGCTCGCGGACTAGCGGGGGGTTCAATGAGCAGTACTTC. Its translation is CASSRTSGGFNEQYF.

This clonotype appeared many times. This chain links TRBV20-1 with TRBJ2-3; no reliable D call. This CDR3 has 14 residues. Looked up from germline, CDR1 is DFQATT and CDR2 is SNEGSKA (reference sequence). V lost 0 bases and J 6 bases, leaving 13 bases between the germline ends. The CDR3 DNA reads as TGCAGTGCTAGAGATCTAACAGAAGTGGATACGCAGTATTTT. This encodes CSARDLTEVDTQYF.

This clonotype occurred many times. The CDR3: CASLPTGLASSYEQYF. CDR3 DNA: TGTGCCAGCCTCCCGACGGGACTAGCGAGCTCCTACGAGCAGTACTTC. The chain employs TRBV12-3 or TRBV12-4 and TRBJ2-7; 10 bases align to TRBD2. The V and J ends lost 8 bases and 0 bases, in that order; junction bases with no gene match: 10. The CDR3 spans 16 residues.

This clonotype was recorded a few times. The rearrangement joins TRBV30 to TRBJ2-2; no firm D call. V lost 2 bases, J lost 2 bases, and 18 bases lay in between. The germline V gene encodes CDR1 GTSNPN and CDR2 SVGIG (reference sequence). The CDR3 is 17 residues long. The CDR3 bases are TGTGCCTGGAGTAGCTCAAGAGGTCAATTTAACACCGGGGAGCTGTTTTTT. Translated: CAWSSSRGQFNTGELFF.

This clonotype was found many times. The chain has TRBV25-1 and TRBJ1-2, with D perhaps TRBD1 (6 bases). Trimming removed 10 bases from V and 8 bases from J, with 14 bases in between. This CDR3 region has 11 residues. CDR1 and CDR2 from the germline V gene are MGHDK and SYGVNS. CDR3 bases: TGTGCCACCAGGGGAGCGGCGGGCTACACCTTC. Translation: CATRGAAGYTF.

With regard to this clonotype: This may be a read error: a much more frequent sequence differs by one nucleotide. CDR3 DNA sequence: TGTGCCAGCAACTTAGGGGTTAAACCCCAGCATTTT. This encodes CASNLGVKPQHF. V is TRBV7-2 and J is TRBJ1-5, with D possibly matching TRBD1 (5 bases). Germline lookup yields CDR1 SGHTA and CDR2 FQGNSA. The CDR3 is 12 amino acids.

The sample holds many counts of this clonotype. The chain uses TRBV18 and TRBJ2-5, with a tentative D call TRBD1 (6 bases). Germline CDR1 and CDR2: KGHSH and LQKENI. The CDR3 runs 13 residues. V was cut by 4 bases and J by 3 bases, with 9 bases left in between. The CDR3 nucleotides are TGTGCCAGCTCACACAGGGAAGAAGAGACCCAGTACTTC. Its protein product is CASSHREEETQYF.

The CDR3 sequence is CATSDPTSGNYNEQYF. CDR3 nucleotide sequence: TGTGCCACCAGTGACCCGACTAGCGGGAACTACAATGAGCAGTACTTC. The chain recombines TRBV24-1 with TRBJ2-7; 11 bases match TRBD2. Germline loops: CDR1 KGHDR, CDR2 SFDVKD. The ends lost 4 bases at V and 7 bases at J; junction bases unmatched: 11. The CDR3 length is 16 residues.

This clonotype has at least ten counts. The chain is built from TRBV13 and TRBJ2-1; 16 bases match TRBD2. Germline CDR1 PRHDT, CDR2 FYEKMQ (reference sequence). V lost 3 bases, J lost 8 bases, and 4 bases stayed unmatched. The length of the CDR3 is 16 residues. CDR3 residues: CASSLGLAGGRHEQFF. DNA of the CDR3: TGTGCCAGCAGCTTGGGACTAGCGGGGGGGCGTCATGAGCAGTTCTTC.

The chain recombines TRBV6-5 with TRBJ2-3; 14 bases agree with TRBD2. The V gene's germline CDR1 is MNHEY and CDR2 SVGAGI. V trimming: 0 bases; J trimming: 2 bases; junction bases outside the gene matches: 10. The CDR3 length is 20 residues. DNA of the CDR3: TGTGCCAGCAGTTACTCAACCGTCGGACTAGCGGGGGGAAACACAGATACGCAGTATTTT. Translation: CASSYSTVGLAGGNTDTQYF.

This clonotype was counted ten times or more. CDR3 sequence reads: CSVDGDRGNTDTQYF. CDR3 DNA: TGCAGCGTTGATGGGGACAGGGGTAACACAGATACGCAGTATTTT. The chain combines TRBV29-1 with TRBJ2-3; 10 nucleotides align to TRBD1. Germline V gene lookup returns CDR1 SQVTM and CDR2 ANQGSEA. The CDR3 loop spans 15 amino acids. V shed 3 bases and J 2 bases; nucleotides not matched to a gene: 5.

In its sample, this clonotype was seen a few times. The V and J genes are TRBV28 and TRBJ2-5; 13 positions agree with TRBD2. This CDR3 has 15 amino acids. With 4 bases clipped from V and 2 bases from J, the junction kept 1 base outside the gene matches. CDR1 and CDR2 from the germline V gene are MDHEN and SYDVKM. The CDR3 bases are TGTGCCAGCAGTTGGACTAGCGGGGGACAAGAGACCCAGTACTTC. Translating gives CASSWTSGGQETQYF.

This clonotype has at least ten counts. The chain employs TRBV3-1 and TRBJ2-6; D not certain. This CDR3 spans 16 amino acids. Looked up from germline, CDR1 is LGHDT and CDR2 is YNNKEL (reference sequence). Between the trimmed V and J ends, which lost 1 base and 0 bases, there was a span of 7 bases. The CDR3 DNA reads as TGTGCCAGCAGCCAAGGGTCCGGCTCTGGGGCCAACGTCCTGACTTTC. Its protein is CASSQGSGSGANVLTF.

This clonotype was counted at least ten times. This chain connects TRBV5-1 to TRBJ1-1, with TRBD1 identical over 7 bases. There are 15 residues in the CDR3. With V trimmed by 4 bases and J by 0 bases, 6 bases remained unmatched. In germline, CDR1 is SGHRS, CDR2 YFSETQ. This chain's CDR3 is CASSPGTVMNTEAFF. CDR3 nucleotides: TGCGCCAGCAGCCCCGGGACAGTCATGAACACTGAAGCTTTCTTT.

This chain joins TRBV3-1 and TRBJ2-3; D gene ambiguous. The CDR3 is 15 amino acids. V was pared by 4 bases and J by 6 bases, with 17 bases between. The germline CDR1 and CDR2 sequences are LGHDT and YNNKEL (reference sequence). CDR3 DNA sequence: TGTGCCAGCAGCCCACGACTCCTAGGTCGGGATACGCAGTATTTT. It encodes CASSPRLLGRDTQYF.

This clonotype was counted between two and nine times. The chain links TRBV29-1 to TRBJ1-2; D is possibly TRBD1 (6 bases). Trimming removed 0 bases from V and 7 bases from J, with 12 bases in between. Per germline, CDR1 SQVTM and CDR2 ANQGSEA. The CDR3 runs to 13 residues. CDR3 in amino acids: CSVEEQGWAGYTF. Written as DNA, the CDR3 is TGCAGCGTTGAAGAACAGGGTTGGGCTGGCTACACCTTC.

This clonotype was seen many times. The V call is TRBV7-9, the J call TRBJ1-1; no clear D. CDR3 length: 15 residues. Germline V lookup: CDR1 SEHNR, CDR2 FQNEAQ (reference sequence). Trimming cost V 7 bases and J 4 bases, with 19 bases left between them. The CDR3: CASIPPRGSATEAFF. Here the CDR3 DNA reads TGTGCCAGCATCCCGCCACGGGGTTCGGCCACTGAAGCTTTCTTT.

This clonotype was observed many times. The V gene is TRBV7-2, the J gene TRBJ2-1; D ambiguous. V was clipped by 1 base and J by 8 bases, with 9 bases between them. There are 13 residues in the CDR3. Germline values: CDR1 SGHTA, CDR2 FQGNSA. CDR3 nucleotides: TGTGCCAGCAGCTTAGGTACTTTCTATGAGCAGTTCTTC. Protein: CASSLGTFYEQFF.

The chain carries TRBV20-1 and TRBJ1-4; no reliable D call. The CDR3 totals 13 residues. V lost 5 bases and J lost 4, with 11 bases in between. Germline CDR1 is DFQATT and CDR2 is SNEGSKA (reference sequence). The CDR3 nucleotides are TGCAGTGCTCCCTCGGGGAATAATGAAAAACTGTTTTTT. It yields the protein CSAPSGNNEKLFF.

This clonotype was counted at least ten times. The CDR3 DNA reads as TGTGCCAGCAGGCCCAGAATTTTTTCTGGGGCCAACGTCCTGACTTTC. It is translated as CASRPRIFSGANVLTF. The rearrangement uses TRBV7-2 and TRBJ2-6; D ambiguous. The CDR3 is 16 amino acids. Germline CDR1 SGHTA, CDR2 FQGNSA. The V end lost 6 bases, the J end lost 1 base, and 13 bases lay between the germline ends.

This chain joins TRBV7-9 and TRBJ2-6; a possible D gene is TRBD1 (6 bases). CDR1 is SEHNR, CDR2 FQNEAQ, per germline (reference sequence). CDR3 length equals 19 residues. Trimming took off 5 bases at V and 4 bases at J, with 24 bases between the two ends. This CDR3 reads CASSRTGMGASWGANVLTF. The CDR3 nucleotides read TGTGCCAGCAGCAGAACAGGGATGGGAGCGTCGTGGGGGGCCAACGTCCTGACTTTC.

The sample holds many counts of this clonotype. The CDR3, as DNA: TGTGCCAGCAGGACAGGACTAGCGGGGGAGGGGGAGACCCAGTACTTC. Translated, it gives CASRTGLAGEGETQYF. The V and J genes are TRBV6-6 and TRBJ2-5; 13 bases align to TRBD2. V was pared by 6 bases and J by 5 bases, with 9 bases of the junction left unmatched. Germline V gene sequence: CDR1 MNHNY, CDR2 SVGAGI (reference sequence). The CDR3 contains 16 residues.

The chain couples TRBV2 to TRBJ2-3; no reliable D call. The CDR3 totals 14 residues. Looked up from germline, CDR1 is SNHLY and CDR2 is FYNNEI. Between the trimmed V and J ends, which lost 0 bases and 1 base, there was a span of 5 bases. Here the CDR3 DNA reads TGTGCCAGCAGTGAAGCGATCGGCACAGATACGCAGTATTTT. Translation: CASSEAIGTDTQYF. The entire variable domain, with the rest obtained from reference TRBV2 and TRBJ2-3, is as follows: EPEVTQTPSHQVTQMGQEVILRCVPISNHLYFYWYRQILGQKVEFLVSFYNNEISEKSEIFDDQFSVERPDGSNFTLKIRSTKLEDSAMYFCASSEAIGTDTQYFGPGTRLTVL.

This clonotype occurred many times. The chain combines TRBV20-1 with TRBJ2-1; D is unresolved. Germline V gene lookup returns CDR1 DFQATT and CDR2 SNEGSKA (reference sequence). This CDR3 is built from 13 residues. Between the trimmed V and J ends, which lost 0 bases and 7 bases, there was a span of 10 bases. DNA of the CDR3: TGCAGTGCTAGAGATTTTTCGGCAAATGAGCAGTTCTTC. This sequence encodes CSARDFSANEQFF.

This clonotype was observed a few times. The gene calls are TRBV7-9 and TRBJ2-3; TRBD2 matches at 13 bases. The junction had 10 bases not matched to a gene; V was cut back by 4 bases and J by 9 bases. Germline loops: CDR1 SEHNR, CDR2 FQNEAQ (reference sequence). The CDR3 totals 16 residues. CDR3 sequence (DNA): TGTGCCAGCAGCTCACTAGCGGGGGGGCCCCAGGGGACGCAGTATTTT. As protein: CASSSLAGGPQGTQYF.

The chain uses TRBV10-1 and TRBJ2-1; D may be TRBD2 (5 bases). Trimming took 10 bases from V and 9 from J, leaving 19 bases between them. Per germline, CDR1 WNHNN and CDR2 SYGVQD (reference sequence). The CDR3 has 13 residues. The CDR3 spells CANSDRCRGEQFF. Here the CDR3 DNA reads TGCGCCAACTCGGACCGATGCCGGGGTGAGCAGTTCTTC.

J is TRBJ2-2 and V is TRBV7-9, with TRBD1 matching 7 bases. V lost 6 bases, J lost 3 bases, and 4 bases stayed unmatched. This CDR3 contains 14 residues. In germline, CDR1 is SEHNR, CDR2 FQNEAQ (reference sequence). CDR3 sequence reads: CASSFTGDTGELFF. CDR3 nucleotide sequence: TGTGCCAGCAGTTTTACAGGGGACACCGGGGAGCTGTTTTTT.

Many counts were recorded for this clonotype. This chain joins TRBV11-2 and TRBJ2-3; no reliable D call. The germline V gene has CDR1 SGHAT and CDR2 FQNNGV. This CDR3 contains 12 residues. Trimming pared 5 bases from V and 7 bases from J, leaving 10 bases between. CDR3 sequence: CASSVATNTQYF. CDR3 in DNA: TGTGCCAGCAGCGTGGCCACGAATACGCAGTATTTT. Full variable domain (rest looked up from reference TRBV11-2 and TRBJ2-3): EAGVAQSPRYKIIEKRQSVAFWCNPISGHATLYWYQQILGQGPKLLIQFQNNGVVDDSQLPKDRFSAERLKGVDSTLKIQPAKLEDSAVYLCASSVATNTQYFGPGTRLTVL.

This clonotype showed up just a few times. The chain has TRBV4-3 and TRBJ1-2, with a weak D call TRBD1 (5 bases). Germline assignment: CDR1 LGHNA and CDR2 YSLEER. CDR3 size: 18 residues. Between the trimmed V and J ends, which lost 0 bases and 5 bases, there was a span of 22 bases. The DNA for the CDR3 is TGCGCCAGCAGCCAAGAGGGGAATCGGGACGTTGGGCGATATGGCTACACCTTC. As protein: CASSQEGNRDVGRYGYTF.